The present T cell receptor beta chain was sequenced within a study of cytomegalovirus exposure and HLA in healthy donors. Germline loops: CDR1 SGDLS, CDR2 YYNGEE. V trimming: 4 bases; J trimming: 7 bases; junction bases outside the gene matches: 12. CDR3 length equals 15 residues. The PCR was carried out with 60 Vbeta primers and 13 Jbeta primers. Some clones are missing from TCRdb's copy, which holds only in-frame ones; the method was immunoSEQ multiplex PCR. The sample holds about 140,000 clones, approximately 87% seen once. The sequencing input was PBMCs. The chain recombines TRBV9 with TRBJ2-3, with TRBD1 identical over 7 bases. The receptor was derived from a woman in her thirties in good health and CMV-seronegative. The chain's CDR3 is CASSTTGARGNTQYF. The DNA for the CDR3 is TGTGCCAGCAGCACAACAGGGGCTAGGGGGAATACGCAGTATTTT.